The T cell receptor beta chain under discussion was sequenced for a study of T cells in Graves' hyperthyroidism and ophthalmopathy (dated by TCRdb to the late 2010s). About the study as a whole: Peripheral blood was collected at initial diagnosis, before any treatment. Once sampling was done, hyperthyroidism patients were given methimazole at a starting dose of 30 mg daily, whereas ophthalmopathy patients were given high-dose intravenous methylprednisolone. According to the paper, TCR Vbeta CDR3 sequencing was carried out on roughly 130 peripheral blood samples, which came from 40 to 45 ophthalmopathy, fewer than 80 hyperthyroidism and roughly 17 progressor patients. The 100 or so discovery patients were divided at random into training and test sets in a 7:3 ratio. To identify TCR V-J signatures that set the groups apart, the researchers used a discovery cohort of about a hundred patients, made up of under 45 with Graves' ophthalmopathy and 57 with stable Graves' hyperthyroidism. An independent validation cohort of around 19 hyperthyroidism patients and over 15 patients who later progressed to ophthalmopathy tested prospective prediction of ophthalmopathy. Thyroid tissue and blood T-cell repertoires from about six Graves' hyperthyroidism patients were also compared in the study. Findings and caveats that apply to the study as a whole: Ophthalmopathy was separated from stable hyperthyroidism by a 13 V-J signature model, with 87.88% sensitivity and 81% to 83% specificity obtained in cross-validation and 80%/75% obtained in testing. Most expanded thyroid clonotypes (frequency above 0.001) were also detected in blood, a finding suggesting that blood repertoires may reflect thyroid immune responses. In validation, the model predicted progression to ophthalmopathy with around 71% sensitivity and around 72% specificity, a median of about six months before onset. No statistical method was used to set the sample size in advance, and investigators knew the group allocation.

The CDR3 measures 15 amino acids from cysteine to phenylalanine. Of all the DNA, just the CDR3 is kept, 45 bases in frame from base 1. Moderately to severely active disease, a Clinical Activity Score of at least 3, a NOSPECS grade of at least 4, and a duration under 3 months were present in ophthalmopathy patients. Exclusion was applied to patients with uncontrolled infections, other autoimmune diseases, pregnancy or lactation. Diagnoses were established on the basis of clinical symptoms, serum thyroxine and TRAb, thyroid ultrasound, and orbital computed tomography. PBMCs were isolated from more than 9 ml of fresh peripheral blood by Ficoll-Paque density gradient centrifugation. Total RNA was extracted using Trizol reagent, and RNA quality was assessed on an Agilent 2100 Bioanalyzer. As regards this clonotype: Its antigen has not been determined. A much larger clonotype is one base distant, so this may be a read error.

TCR beta CDR3 regions were amplified from RNA transcripts. A first-round RT-PCR of the TCR CDR3 used the HTBI primer set with the Qiagen OneStep RT-PCR kit. Libraries were constructed in a second round of multiplex PCR, after which size selection and purification were performed. Sequencing of the libraries was done on an Illumina HiSeq2000 using paired-end 100 bp reads. On the authors' methods: SOAPnuke was used to process the raw data, with reads discarded if the reads contained adapters or uncalled bases, had a mean Phred below 15, or lacked an exact constant-primer or identifier match. High-quality paired reads were merged using COPE v1.2.5, and each unique nucleotide sequence was defined as a clonotype. Clonotypes were aligned to IMGT TRBV, TRBD and TRBJ reference segments using MiTCR v1.1. The analysis was restricted to V-J combinations with a frequency above 0.0001, which together covered just over 99% of the repertoires. A TCS score was defined as the ratio of F50 (clonal expansion) to E x V (chaos), with BLOSUM62-based TCRdist applied between CDR3 peptides within each V-J. Welch's t-statistics and random forest reduced 500 to 550 V-J features to 10 to 15, which were used in a naive Bayes classifier (R e1071). Through fastp at Q25 and MiXCR, TCRdb rebuilt clones from the public reads, retaining in-frame beta chains. Records with the same CDR3 protein are collapsed into one entry carrying the most frequent genes and DNA. The V and J calls and clone size come from TCRdb's table, not from the authors' own analysis. Within this sample are a few hundred thousand distinct CDR3 sequences, with 17% of them counted one time only. Under 20% of the sample goes to the ten largest clones.

The sequence was obtained from a woman younger than 30 with Graves' ophthalmopathy. The chain is made from TRBV12-3 or TRBV12-4 and TRBJ2-7; 10 bases in the junction line up with TRBD1. The sample comprised blood. In nucleotides, the sequence is TGTGCCAGCAGTTTCGGGACAGGGGACTCCTACGAGCAGTGCTTC. Translated, this gives CASSFGTGDSYEQCF.